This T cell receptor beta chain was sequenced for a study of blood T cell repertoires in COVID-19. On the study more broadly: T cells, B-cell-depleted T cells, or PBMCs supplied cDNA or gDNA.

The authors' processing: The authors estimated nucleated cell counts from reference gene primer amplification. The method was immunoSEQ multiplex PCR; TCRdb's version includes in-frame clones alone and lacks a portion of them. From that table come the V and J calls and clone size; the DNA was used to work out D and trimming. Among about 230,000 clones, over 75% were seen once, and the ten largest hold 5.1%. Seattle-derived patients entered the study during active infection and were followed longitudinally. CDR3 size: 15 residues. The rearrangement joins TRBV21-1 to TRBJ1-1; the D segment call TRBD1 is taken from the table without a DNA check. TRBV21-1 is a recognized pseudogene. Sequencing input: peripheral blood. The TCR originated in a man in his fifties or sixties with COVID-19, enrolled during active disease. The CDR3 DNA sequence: TGTGCCAGCAGCAAAGGACAGGACGCCCGCCAGGAAGCTTTCTTT. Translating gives CASSKGQDARQEAFF.